The 31 T cell receptor beta chains reported below all come from one sample, sequenced in a study of type 1 regulatory T cells. TCRdb processed the reads anew with MiXCR; each CDR3 protein has one entry. The sample includes under 20,000 distinct CDR3 sequences, roughly 10% of them seen just once. The sample was CD4+ T cells, either the whole sample or a sorted fraction (not recorded which). These receptors all stem from a human donor in good health.

This clonotype was detected ten times or more. The J gene is TRBJ2-3, the V gene TRBV5-1; TRBD2 matches at 8 bases. CDR3 length equals 16 residues. The germline V gene has CDR1 SGHRS and CDR2 YFSETQ. After removal of 2 bases from V and 0 bases from J, the junction contained 5 bases not matched to a gene. The CDR3 here is CASSFEVAGSTDTQYF. The CDR3 nucleotides are TGCGCCAGCAGCTTCGAGGTAGCGGGGAGCACAGATACGCAGTATTTT.

This clonotype was seen many times. J is TRBJ2-7 and V is TRBV5-1; no clear D gene. Trimming took off 0 bases at V and 3 bases at J, with 10 bases between the two ends. The CDR3 covers 14 residues. Germline V CDR1 and CDR2: SGHRS, YFSETQ. CDR3 nucleotide sequence: TGCGCCAGCAGCTTGGGACCAGGTGGCTACGAGCAGTACTTC. This codes for CASSLGPGGYEQYF.

This clonotype was counted many times. The chain has TRBV10-2 and TRBJ2-7; no firm D call. The V gene lost 7 bases and the J gene lost 7 bases, with 20 bases spanning the gap. Germline CDR1 WSHSY, CDR2 SAAADI. This CDR3 has 14 amino acids. The DNA for the CDR3 is TGCGCCAGCAAATTGTCGAGGTTTCTCGGGGAGCAGTACTTC. This sequence encodes CASKLSRFLGEQYF.

Written as DNA, the CDR3 is TGTGCCACCAGCAGAGATCCGGCCTCTGGGGCCAACGTCCTGACTTTC. Amino acids: CATSRDPASGANVLTF. The chain employs TRBV15 and TRBJ2-6; D unresolved. This CDR3 has 16 residues. Germline lookup yields CDR1 LNHNV and CDR2 YYDKDF (reference sequence). Trimming stripped 0 bases from V and 0 bases from J, with 6 bases between. Combining the CDR3 with reference TRBV15 and TRBJ2-6 gives the whole variable domain DAMVIQNPRYQVTQFGKPVTLSCSQTLNHNVMYWYQQKSSQAPKLLFHYYDKDFNNEADTPDNFQSRRPNTSFCFLDIRSPGLGDTAMYLCATSRDPASGANVLTFGAGSRLTVL.

This clonotype was observed a handful of times. The CDR3 sequence: CASSPGEAGVADTQYF. CDR3 in DNA: TGTGCCAGCTCACCAGGCGAAGCGGGAGTGGCAGATACGCAGTATTTT. This chain links TRBV18 with TRBJ2-3; the match to TRBD2 covers 8 bases. J gave up 4 bases and V 2 bases, and 8 bases lay outside the gene matches. The CDR3 has 16 amino acids. Germline CDR1 KGHSH, CDR2 LQKENI.

Sample share makes this clonotype medium-sized (0.01 to 0.1%). The chain is built from TRBV5-1 and TRBJ1-4; no firm D call. The CDR3 contains 18 residues. Germline CDR1 SGHRS, CDR2 YFSETQ. Deletions cut 2 bases from V and 2 bases from J, with 19 bases between. The CDR3 sequence is CASSFSYIGEATNEKLFF. The CDR3 DNA is TGCGCCAGCAGCTTTTCGTATATTGGGGAGGCGACTAATGAAAAACTGTTTTTT. The entire variable domain, with the rest obtained from reference TRBV5-1 and TRBJ1-4, is as follows: KAGVTQTPRYLIKTRGQQVTLSCSPISGHRSVSWYQQTPGQGLQFLFEYFSETQRNKGNFPGRFSGRQFSNSRSEMNVSTLELGDSALYLCASSFSYIGEATNEKLFFGSGTQLSVL.

By its share, this clonotype is medium-sized. The chain joins TRBV14 to TRBJ2-5, with D tentatively TRBD1 (6 bases). CDR3 size: 15 residues. Germline V gene lookup returns CDR1 SGHDN and CDR2 FVKESK. V was clipped by 1 base and J by 5 bases, with 14 bases between them. The DNA of the CDR3 is TGTGCCAGCAGCCAAGGGGGGCCAGGATCGGAGACCCAGTACTTC. Encoded protein: CASSQGGPGSETQYF.

The chain is built from TRBV20-1 and TRBJ2-7, with TRBD1 matching over 9 bases. Looked up from germline, CDR1 is DFQATT and CDR2 is SNEGSKA (reference sequence). CDR3 length: 13 amino acids. V lost 5 bases to trimming and J lost 7 bases; unmatched junction nucleotides: 9. The CDR3 region is CSAGRDRVREQYF. The CDR3 coding sequence is TGCAGTGCTGGCCGGGACAGGGTCCGAGAGCAGTACTTC.

This clonotype was found a few times. V is TRBV7-9 and J is TRBJ2-3; D not resolved. V was clipped by 1 base and J by 4 bases, with 3 bases between them. CDR3 length: 12 residues. The germline gives CDR1 SEHNR, CDR2 FQNEAQ (reference sequence). Here the CDR3 reads CASSLVPDTQYF. DNA for the CDR3: TGTGCCAGCAGCTTAGTCCCAGATACGCAGTATTTT.

This clonotype was observed a handful of times. The DNA of the CDR3 is TGCGCCAGCAGCTTGGGAGGACAGGAGTCCGGCTACACCTTC. Translation gives CASSLGGQESGYTF. V is TRBV5-1 and J is TRBJ1-2; 7 bases map to TRBD1. Trimming took 0 bases from V and 8 from J; bases not matched to a gene: 7. The CDR3 runs to 14 residues. The V gene's germline CDR1 is SGHRS and CDR2 YFSETQ.

This clonotype has a count of ten or more. The chain couples TRBV29-1 to TRBJ1-2; a weak D match, TRBD1 (5 bases). CDR3 length equals 12 residues. Germline CDR1 reads SQVTM; CDR2 reads ANQGSEA. The V gene lost 6 bases and the J gene lost 10 bases, with 18 bases spanning the gap. As DNA, the CDR3 is TGCAGCGTCGCTGGGGACGCTACCGACTACACCTTC. This codes for CSVAGDATDYTF.

By its share, this clonotype is medium-sized. The chain employs TRBV6-2 or TRBV6-3 and TRBJ1-2; D uncertain. From germline, CDR1 is MNHEY and CDR2 SVGEGT. V gave up 5 bases and J gave up 4 bases, with 14 bases separating them. The CDR3 has 14 residues. The CDR3, as DNA: TGTGCCAGCAGTAGTCGACCGGATCTCTATGGCTACACCTTC. It encodes CASSSRPDLYGYTF.

This clonotype was seen repeatedly, ten times or more. This chain uses TRBV6-2 or TRBV6-3 with TRBJ2-5, with no clear D. The CDR3 contains 13 residues. The germline V gene encodes CDR1 MNHEY and CDR2 SVGEGT. Trimming took 11 bases from V and 4 from J, leaving 17 bases between them. In nucleotides, the CDR3 is TGTGCCGGAGCTGAGAGCATGTTAGAGACCCAGTACTTC. Translated: CAGAESMLETQYF.

This clonotype was counted between two and nine times. This chain connects TRBV20-1 to TRBJ2-5; D unresolved. This CDR3 region has 11 residues. Trimming took off 5 bases at V and 2 bases at J, with 6 bases between the two ends. Germline-derived CDR1 and CDR2 are DFQATT and SNEGSKA (reference sequence). This CDR3 is CSAASQETQYF. The CDR3 nucleotides are TGCAGTGCTGCTTCGCAAGAGACCCAGTACTTC.

This clonotype has at least ten counts. The chain has TRBV4-3 and TRBJ1-4; TRBD1 agrees at 7 bases. The CDR3 sequence is 15 residues long. The V and J ends lost 2 bases and 5 bases, in that order; junction bases with no gene match: 5. CDR1 LGHNA and CDR2 YSLEER come from the germline V gene. CDR3 nucleotides: TGCGCCAGCAGCCAAAACTGGGACAGAAATGAAAAACTGTTTTTT. Translated: CASSQNWDRNEKLFF.

In this sample, this clonotype turned up many times. The CDR3 bases are TGCGCCAGCAGCCAAGGATCGGGACCGCTAAACACCGGGGAGCTGTTTTTT. It specifies CASSQGSGPLNTGELFF. The chain employs TRBV4-3 and TRBJ2-2, with D perhaps given as TRBD1 or TRBD2 (5 bases each). This CDR3 comprises 17 residues. V gave up 1 base and J gave up 2 bases, with 14 bases separating them. Germline loops: CDR1 LGHNA, CDR2 YSLEER.

A few counts support this clonotype. The V gene is TRBV6-2 or TRBV6-3, the J gene TRBJ2-7; perhaps TRBD2 as D (5 bases). Germline V gene sequence: CDR1 MNHEY, CDR2 SVGEGT. Between the trimmed V and J ends, which lost 6 bases and 4 bases, there was a span of 13 bases. The CDR3 is 13 amino acids. Written as DNA, the CDR3 is TGTGCCAGCAGGAACGGAGGCGGGTACGAGCAGTACTTC. Translating gives CASRNGGGYEQYF.

This clonotype occurred many times. The chain is built from TRBV12-3 or TRBV12-4 and TRBJ2-1; 9 bases are shared with TRBD2. This CDR3 region has 15 residues. After removal of 6 bases from V and 5 bases from J, the junction contained 8 bases not matched to a gene. The CDR3 here is CASSRSGGRDNEQFF. The CDR3, as DNA: TGTGCCAGCAGCCGCTCGGGCGGGAGGGACAATGAGCAGTTCTTC.

This clonotype was counted at least ten times. The J gene is TRBJ1-6, the V gene TRBV9; no clear D. The CDR3 is made up of 13 amino acids. Trimming left V 4 bases short and J 7 bases short, with 9 bases between. CDR1 SGDLS and CDR2 YYNGEE come from the germline V gene. The CDR3 DNA is TGTGCCAGCAGCCCACGACCCAATTCACCCCTCCACTTT. Translation gives CASSPRPNSPLHF.

The chain has TRBV6-6 and TRBJ2-1; TRBD1 is a possible D gene (6 bases). With 7 bases removed from V and 0 bases from J, the gap between germline ends came to 19 bases. There are 17 residues in the CDR3. Germline V lookup: CDR1 MNHNY, CDR2 SVGAGI (reference sequence). In DNA form, the CDR3 reads TGTGCCAGCACCCCCAGGGGCGGGCCAAGCTCCTACAATGAGCAGTTCTTC. It translates to CASTPRGGPSSYNEQFF.

This clonotype came up a few times. This chain connects TRBV15 to TRBJ1-4; D unresolved. Germline assignment: CDR1 LNHNV and CDR2 YYDKDF (reference sequence). The CDR3 length is 14 residues. Trimming removed 0 bases at V and 0 bases at J, with 2 bases between. The CDR3 protein is CATSRDPTNEKLFF. The CDR3 region has the DNA TGTGCCACCAGCAGAGACCCAACTAATGAAAAACTGTTTTTT.

For the CDR3, the DNA is TGTGCCAGCAGGCGTAGCGGGAGGGAATCTGGGGCCAACGTCCTGACTTTC. Translated, it gives CASRRSGRESGANVLTF. The V call is TRBV7-2, the J call TRBJ2-6; TRBD2 aligns across 11 bases. V trimming: 6 bases; J trimming: 1 base; junction bases outside the gene matches: 5. Germline V gene sequence: CDR1 SGHTA, CDR2 FQGNSA. CDR3 length equals 17 residues.

This clonotype was seen once. A much larger clonotype is one base distant, so this may be a read error. This chain links TRBV20-1 with TRBJ2-1; D perhaps matches TRBD2 (7 bases). In germline, CDR1 is DFQATT, CDR2 SNEGSKA (reference sequence). The CDR3 consists of 15 residues. This CDR3 reads CSARGRREWDNEQSF. As DNA, the CDR3 is TGCAGTGCTAGAGGACGGCGGGAGTGGGACAATGAGCAGTCCTTC.

This clonotype is termed medium-sized. The chain carries TRBV5-6 and TRBJ1-5; tentative D call: TRBD1 (5 bases). Germline CDR1 reads SGHDT; CDR2 reads YYEEEE. V was shortened by 0 bases and J by 0 bases, with 10 bases between the two germline ends. The CDR3 loop spans 16 amino acids. The DNA for the CDR3 is TGTGCCAGCAGCTTGGGGCAGGGCCTTAGCAATCAGCCCCAGCATTTT. Translation gives CASSLGQGLSNQPQHF.

This clonotype is deemed medium-sized. The chain couples TRBV7-8 to TRBJ2-7; D not certain. Per germline, CDR1 SGHVS and CDR2 FQNEAQ. Trimming left V 2 bases short and J 0 bases short, with 8 bases between. The CDR3 has 14 amino acids. The DNA of the CDR3 is TGTGCCAGCAGCTTATACGGCCCCTCCTACGAGCAGTACTTC. Translation: CASSLYGPSYEQYF. Complete variable domain (other parts from reference TRBV7-8 and TRBJ2-7): GAGVSQSPRYKVAKRGQDVALRCDPISGHVSLFWYQQALGQGPEFLTYFQNEAQLDKSGLPSDRFFAERPEGSVSTLKIQRTQQEDSAVYLCASSLYGPSYEQYFGPGTRLTVT.

This clonotype was picked up many times. This chain connects TRBV7-2 to TRBJ2-7; maybe TRBD1 (6 bases). Germline V gene sequence: CDR1 SGHTA, CDR2 FQGNSA. Trimming took 5 bases from V and 7 from J, leaving 18 bases between them. This CDR3 has 14 amino acids. Written as DNA, the CDR3 is TGTGCCAGCAGCCTGGCTGACAGGCGAGGAGAGCAGTACTTC. Its translation: CASSLADRRGEQYF.

On this clonotype: A much larger clone sits a single nucleotide away, making a read error possible. The chain carries TRBV20-1 and TRBJ2-7; TRBD2 is a possible D gene (6 bases). Germline assignment: CDR1 DFQATT and CDR2 SNEGSKA (reference sequence). There are 15 residues in the CDR3. The CDR3 coding sequence is TGCAGTGCTAGTTCCCCGGGACTGGAGCCCTACGGGCAGTACTTC. The encoded protein is CSASSPGLEPYGQYF.

This clonotype was seen more than once but under ten times. This rearrangement joins TRBV19 to TRBJ2-7; D is possibly TRBD1 (6 bases). Germline loops: CDR1 LNHDA, CDR2 SQIVND (reference sequence). V was shortened by 9 bases and J by 1 base, with 10 bases between the two germline ends. The CDR3 spans 12 residues. The CDR3 region has the DNA TGTGCCAGCCGGGACACGTCCTACGAGCAGTACTTC. It yields the protein CASRDTSYEQYF.

There are a few counts of this clonotype. This chain joins TRBV29-1 and TRBJ1-2; D possibly corresponds to TRBD1 (5 bases). Per the germline V gene, CDR1 is SQVTM and CDR2 is ANQGSEA. V was clipped by 0 bases and J by 5 bases, with 10 bases between them. This CDR3 has 13 residues. The CDR3 region is CSVEEGAGYGYTF. The CDR3 DNA reads TGCAGCGTTGAAGAAGGGGCAGGATATGGCTACACCTTC.

This chain connects TRBV4-1 to TRBJ2-2; TRBD1 or TRBD2 may be the D gene (5 bases each). Trimming stripped 0 bases from V and 3 bases from J, with 20 bases between. The CDR3 is 19 amino acids. The germline V gene has CDR1 MGHRA and CDR2 YSYEKL. In DNA, the CDR3 is TGCGCCAGCAGCCAAGACTCTGTCTGGGGGAGTTCTTACACCGGGGAGCTGTTTTTT. Amino acid sequence: CASSQDSVWGSSYTGELFF.

In this sample, this clonotype turned up a few times. The chain employs TRBV20-1 and TRBJ1-5; TRBD1 matches at 7 bases. Germline values: CDR1 DFQATT, CDR2 SNEGSKA (reference sequence). The CDR3 runs 13 residues. The J segment lost 2 bases and the V segment lost 6 bases, leaving 4 bases of the junction unmatched. As DNA, the CDR3 is TGCAGTGCGCCCGGACAGGGCAATCAGCCCCAGCATTTT. This encodes CSAPGQGNQPQHF.